The 17 T cell receptor beta chains listed next were all sequenced from one sample in a study of cytotoxic CD8 clonotypes in ibrutinib-treated CLL. Method: immunoSEQ multiplex PCR; TCRdb's copy keeps in-frame clones and lacks some. The sample has roughly 250,000 clones; roughly 70% are singletons. Source: PBMCs, taken after 24 months of ibrutinib treatment. Receptors originate from a human donor with chronic lymphocytic leukemia.

The V gene is TRBV4-2, the J gene TRBJ2-3, with 12 bases fitting TRBD2. The trim removed 6 bases at V and 0 bases at J, leaving 10 bases unmatched. Germline V lookup: CDR1 LGHNA, CDR2 YNFKEQ. This CDR3 spans 18 amino acids. The CDR3 sequence: CASSAASGRGGSTDTQYF. The CDR3 DNA follows: TGTGCCAGCAGTGCGGCTAGCGGGAGGGGAGGTAGCACAGATACGCAGTATTTT.

CDR3 loop: CASSHGAPSGYEQYF. CDR3 DNA: TGTGCCAGCAGCCACGGGGCCCCTAGCGGCTACGAGCAGTACTTC. This sequence joins TRBV13 and TRBJ2-7; TRBD2 matches 7 bases. Looked up from germline, CDR1 is PRHDT and CDR2 is FYEKMQ (reference sequence). V was clipped by 5 bases and J by 3 bases; unmatched bases: 10. The CDR3 loop spans 15 amino acids.

This clone was detected a few times. V gene TRBV28 combines with J gene TRBJ2-1; D gene uncertain. Germline-derived CDR1 and CDR2 are MDHEN and SYDVKM. V lost 6 bases and J lost 5, with 14 bases in between. The CDR3 sequence is 14 residues long. For the CDR3, the DNA is TGTGCCAGCAGGTACTACAGTATTAACAATGAGCAGTTCTTC. Protein: CASRYYSINNEQFF.

This clone came up a few times. The chain employs TRBV28 and TRBJ2-1; D gene unclear. CDR1 and CDR2 (germline): MDHEN, SYDVKM. This CDR3 spans 12 amino acids. Trimming removed 6 bases at V and 7 bases at J, with 10 bases between. The CDR3 sequence: CASSSRRNEQFF. The CDR3 nucleotides read TGTGCCAGCAGCTCGAGACGGAATGAGCAGTTCTTC.

The rearrangement links TRBV7-2 to TRBJ2-3, with TRBD2 matching 9 bases. There are 16 residues in the CDR3. V trimming: 5 bases; J trimming: 3 bases; junction bases outside the gene matches: 9. CDR1 and CDR2 from the germline V gene are SGHTA and FQGNSA. DNA of the CDR3: TGTGCCAGCAGCCCAAGGAAAGCGGGAGGTACAGATACGCAGTATTTT. Amino acid sequence: CASSPRKAGGTDTQYF. The full variable domain, completed using reference TRBV7-2 and TRBJ2-3, is GAGVSQSPSNKVTEKGKDVELRCDPISGHTALYWYRQSLGQGLEFLIYFQGNSAPDKSGLPSDRFSAERTGGSVSTLTIQRTQQEDSAVYLCASSPRKAGGTDTQYFGPGTRLTVL.

The chain carries TRBV11-3 and TRBJ2-3, with 13 bases identical to TRBD2. Germline V CDR1 and CDR2: SGHNT, YENEEA. This CDR3 contains 16 residues. Losses at the gene ends were 4 bases for V and 4 bases for J; bases not matched to a gene: 5. DNA of the CDR3: TGTGCCAGCAGCTCCCGGACTAGCGGGGGCCCAGATACGCAGTATTTT. It codes for CASSSRTSGGPDTQYF.

This clone came up once. This chain links TRBV28 with TRBJ1-2; D remains ambiguous. This CDR3 region has 11 residues. Germline CDR1 reads MDHEN; CDR2 reads SYDVKM. V was trimmed by 5 bases and J by 7 bases, leaving 8 bases between them. CDR3 in amino acids: CASSLKFGYTF. CDR3 nucleotide sequence: TGTGCCAGCAGTCTTAAGTTTGGCTACACCTTC.

This clone was seen a handful of times. V usage is TRBV7-2 and J usage is TRBJ2-1, with 8 bases lining up with TRBD1. Germline trimming cut 4 bases from V and 10 bases from J; bases unmatched to any gene: 9. Germline CDR1 is SGHTA and CDR2 is FQGNSA. The CDR3 is 14 amino acids. This CDR3 is CASSSGGPVNEQFF. The DNA of the CDR3 is TGTGCCAGCAGCTCAGGGGGCCCTGTAAACGAGCAGTTCTTC.

V gene TRBV6-5 combines with J gene TRBJ2-7; no definite D call. The CDR3 consists of 13 residues. CDR1 and CDR2 (germline): MNHEY, SVGAGI. V was cut by 4 bases and J by 2 bases, with 9 bases left in between. The CDR3 DNA reads as TGTGCCAGCAGTTTCGGGTTAGCCTACGAGCAGTACTTC. It is translated as CASSFGLAYEQYF.

This clone was counted only a few times. This chain joins TRBV2 and TRBJ1-5; D may be TRBD1 (5 bases). V gave up 2 bases and J gave up 6 bases, with 8 bases separating them. The CDR3 contains 13 residues. CDR1 is SNHLY and CDR2 is FYNNEI in the germline V gene. The CDR3: CASSETGVQPQHF. CDR3 DNA: TGTGCCAGCAGTGAAACGGGGGTTCAGCCCCAGCATTTT.

The chain uses TRBV6-5 and TRBJ2-7; TRBD1 matches 8 bases. Germline V gene sequence: CDR1 MNHEY, CDR2 SVGAGI. The ends lost 0 bases at V and 3 bases at J; junction bases unmatched: 4. The CDR3 is 15 amino acids. Written as DNA, the CDR3 is TGTGCCAGCAGTTACTCCAGGGGGCAGTTCTACGAGCAGTACTTC. As protein: CASSYSRGQFYEQYF.

The rearrangement uses TRBV11-2 and TRBJ2-7; 10 bases agree with TRBD1. The CDR3 loop spans 14 amino acids. Germline values: CDR1 SGHAT, CDR2 FQNNGV. Losses at the gene ends were 4 bases for V and 3 bases for J; bases not matched to a gene: 3. The CDR3 here is CASSYRDRGYEQYF. The CDR3 DNA follows: TGTGCCAGCAGCTACCGGGACAGGGGCTACGAGCAGTACTTC.

This chain links TRBV4-2 with TRBJ2-2, with a tentative D call TRBD2 (5 bases). Germline assignment: CDR1 LGHNA and CDR2 YNFKEQ. Trimming took 1 base from V and 8 from J, leaving 14 bases between them. This CDR3 has 15 amino acids. CDR3: CASSQGVGESGELFF. CDR3 nucleotide sequence: TGTGCCAGCAGCCAAGGTGTTGGGGAGTCGGGGGAGCTGTTTTTT.

The chain couples TRBV11-2 to TRBJ2-5; the match to TRBD2 covers 8 bases. The junction had 7 bases not matched to a gene; V was cut back by 5 bases and J by 5 bases. The CDR3 has 14 amino acids. The V gene's germline CDR1 is SGHAT and CDR2 FQNNGV. The CDR3 here is CASSPLTSVETQYF. The CDR3 DNA reads TGTGCCAGCAGCCCGTTGACTAGCGTGGAGACCCAGTACTTC.

On this clone: At one end, the junction sequence differs from germline, possibly due to a read error. The gene calls are TRBV7-7 and TRBJ2-7; D is perhaps TRBD1 (6 bases). The CDR3 is 14 amino acids. Germline CDR1 and CDR2: SSHAT and FNYEAQ (reference sequence). In DNA form, the CDR3 reads TGTGCTAGCAGCTCAGGGGCAGGGACCTACGAGCAGTACTTC. As protein: CASSSGAGTYEQYF.

The rearrangement links TRBV7-2 to TRBJ2-7, with no clear D. This CDR3 spans 12 amino acids. Trimming removed 0 bases at V and 5 bases at J, with 5 bases between. Germline V gives CDR1 SGHTA, CDR2 FQGNSA. CDR3 nucleotides: TGTGCCAGCAGCTTAGCGCTTGACGAGCAGTACTTC. This encodes CASSLALDEQYF.

The chain carries TRBV30 and TRBJ1-5, with D maybe TRBD1 (6 bases). Trimming pared 5 bases from V and 3 bases from J, leaving 11 bases between. This CDR3 has 13 amino acids. Germline V gives CDR1 GTSNPN, CDR2 SVGIG (reference sequence). The CDR3 is CAWQGTINQPQHF. CDR3 coding DNA: TGTGCCTGGCAGGGGACGATCAATCAGCCCCAGCATTTT.